The source of this T cell receptor beta chain is a study of PD-1 blockade in classical Hodgkin lymphoma. Notes on the study in general: Lower baseline TCR diversity was reported for newly diagnosed patients than for healthy donors. Only CD4+ TCR diversity, not CD8+, had risen significantly by C4D1.

About this clone: What it binds is unknown.

Assay used: immunoSEQ multiplex PCR; TCRdb lists only in-frame clones, some missing. Here the sample spans about 15,000 clones, roughly 89% being singletons. The ends were cut back, 0 bases at V and 7 bases at J, with 7 bases in the middle. Germline V CDR1 and CDR2: SEHNR, FQNEAQ (reference sequence). The CDR3 sequence is 12 residues long. Time point meaning: cycle 4 day 1 (C4D1), after 6 weeks of nivolumab. All trial patients relapsed after autologous stem cell transplantation. PBMCs were thawed, and CD8+ T cells were then isolated from them by magnetic negative selection. The origin of this receptor is a human donor with classical Hodgkin lymphoma. V usage is TRBV7-9 and J usage is TRBJ2-7; the D gene is possibly TRBD2 (5 bases). Here the sequenced sample was CD8+ T cells from blood, taken before the fourth cycle of nivolumab. The CDR3 here is CASSLARAEQYF. CDR3 DNA sequence: TGTGCCAGCAGCTTAGCGCGGGCTGAGCAGTACTTC.